The next 7 T cell receptor beta chains were all read from a single sample in a study of neurological immune-mediated disorders. MiXCR was run by TCRdb on the 5' RACE reads, yielding one entry per CDR3 protein. The sample has roughly 65,000 distinct CDR3 sequences, approximately 5.3% seen once. Sequencing used PBMCs. Receptors were obtained from a human donor with multiple sclerosis. The donor label of this sample is uncertain.

At least ten counts were recorded for this clonotype. The chain links TRBV20-1 to TRBJ1-3; no definite D call. CDR3 length equals 13 residues. Germline V gene data show CDR1 as DFQATT and CDR2 as SNEGSKA (reference sequence). The V gene lost 3 bases and the J gene lost 4 bases, with 10 bases spanning the gap. This CDR3 is CSAREASGNTIYF. The CDR3 DNA follows: TGCAGTGCTAGGGAGGCCAGCGGAAACACCATATATTTT.

This clonotype was picked up many times. The chain carries TRBV5-1 and TRBJ2-7; 9 bases line up with TRBD1. This CDR3 has 15 residues. Germline V gives CDR1 SGHRS, CDR2 YFSETQ. With V trimmed by 4 bases and J by 4 bases, 9 bases remained unmatched. The CDR3: CASSRPGQGRYEQYF. CDR3 sequence (DNA): TGCGCCAGCAGCCGGCCGGGACAGGGAAGATACGAGCAGTACTTC.

In its sample, this clonotype was seen many times. J is TRBJ2-5 and V is TRBV2; no reliable D call. V shed 6 bases and J shed 0 bases, with 11 bases lying between them. Germline loops: CDR1 SNHLY, CDR2 FYNNEI. This CDR3 has 14 residues. CDR3 bases: TGTGCCAGCAGCCCAGACCTAAACCAAGAGACCCAGTACTTC. Encoded protein: CASSPDLNQETQYF.

This clonotype was observed at least ten times. CDR3 in amino acids: CSARSLAGGNTDTQYF. CDR3 coding DNA: TGCAGTGCTAGGTCGTTAGCGGGGGGTAACACAGATACGCAGTATTTT. J is TRBJ2-3 and V is TRBV20-1; 10 bases agree with TRBD2. The CDR3 extends over 16 amino acids. The germline CDR1 and CDR2 sequences are DFQATT and SNEGSKA (reference sequence). Germline trimming cut 3 bases from V and 2 bases from J; bases unmatched to any gene: 8.

At least ten counts were recorded for this clonotype. This chain uses TRBV5-1 with TRBJ1-4; 8 nucleotides agree with TRBD1. Losses at the gene ends were 5 bases for V and 7 bases for J; bases not matched to a gene: 10. There are 15 residues in the CDR3. Germline assignment: CDR1 SGHRS and CDR2 YFSETQ. CDR3 sequence (DNA): TGCGCCAGCAGGACGCTCGGGACAGGAGGTGAAAAACTGTTTTTT. Protein sequence: CASRTLGTGGEKLFF.

This clonotype has at least ten counts. V and J are TRBV5-1 and TRBJ1-2, with 10 positions matching TRBD1. After removal of 4 bases from V and 8 bases from J, the junction contained 14 bases not matched to a gene. There are 16 residues in the CDR3. The V gene's germline CDR1 is SGHRS and CDR2 YFSETQ. The CDR3 nucleotides read TGCGCCAGCAGCGCGGGACAGGGGTTGGGAGCCGACGGCTACACCTTC. Translated: CASSAGQGLGADGYTF.

The table lists this clonotype with many counts. The rearrangement links TRBV6-5 to TRBJ1-1; 9 bases agree with TRBD1. This CDR3 spans 16 amino acids. The V gene's germline CDR1 is MNHEY and CDR2 SVGAGI. Unmatched junction bases numbered 10, after V lost 5 bases and J lost 3 bases. The CDR3 here is CASSGQGSWVDTEAFF. CDR3 DNA: TGTGCCAGCAGTGGACAGGGGTCCTGGGTGGACACTGAAGCTTTCTTT.